This T cell receptor beta chain was obtained from a study of shared clonotypes between healthy human individuals. CD8 cells classed as naive were CD45RO-negative and positively selected for CCR7, excluding terminally differentiated effector memory CD45RA+ cells. Germline V gene lookup returns CDR1 MNHEY and CDR2 SMNVEV (reference sequence). The CDR3 length is 13 residues. Between the trimmed V and J ends, which lost 2 bases and 9 bases, there was a span of 11 bases. Of note for this clone: The antigen is not known.

Clones were sequenced by immunoSEQ multiplex PCR, and TCRdb holds only the in-frame ones, with some missing. This table has about 800,000 clones, roughly 96% appearing once. Study-wide points: Naive CD4 clonotypes overlapped across a few donors at around 5%.

This chain joins TRBV27 and TRBJ1-5; no reliable D call. The specimen was naive CD8+ T cells sorted from blood. The receptor was isolated from a man aged 30 to 39 in good health. For the CDR3, the DNA is TGTGCCAGCAGTTTACACCCGGCTCTGCCCCAGCATTTT. It specifies CASSLHPALPQHF.